Only one count was recorded for the clone carrying this TCR beta chain. This entry is derived from a study of cytomegalovirus exposure and HLA in healthy donors. The CDR3 is 16 amino acids. Germline CDR1 and CDR2: WNHNN and SYGVQD (reference sequence). V lost 6 bases and J lost 3, with 15 bases in between. PCR involved 60 Vbeta and 13 Jbeta primers. The method was immunoSEQ multiplex PCR; TCRdb's version includes in-frame clones alone and lacks a portion of them. The sample records 150,000 or so clones, around 80% being singletons. This clonotype was sampled from a man in his forties or fifties in good health and CMV-seronegative. Sample: PBMCs. V and J are TRBV10-1 and TRBJ1-6; possible D gene TRBD1, 6 bases. The CDR3, as DNA: TGCGCCAGCAGGGGGGACATCAGGAACTATAATTCACCCCTCCACTTT. It translates to CASRGDIRNYNSPLHF.